This T cell receptor beta chain appears in the sequencing data of a study of T cells in Graves' hyperthyroidism and ophthalmopathy. The study's findings and limits: The model anticipated ophthalmopathy a median about six months pre-onset.

V lost 4 bases to trimming and J lost 0 bases, with 13 bases between them. This CDR3 is 17 amino acids long. Germline-derived CDR1 and CDR2 are MDHEN and SYDVKM. Amplified regions were TCR beta CDR3 sequences from RNA transcripts. A first-round RT-PCR of the TCR CDR3 used the HTBI primer set. MiXCR was run by TCRdb on the multiplex PCR reads, yielding one entry per CDR3 protein. The table includes fewer than 650,000 distinct CDR3 sequences, 14% to 15% detected once. This clonotype has ten or more counts. Its target is not known. This chain links TRBV28 with TRBJ2-6, with D possibly matching TRBD1 (5 bases). This clonotype was obtained from a woman aged 40 to 50 with Graves' ophthalmopathy. The material sequenced was blood. CDR3 bases: TGTGCCAGCAGTTCCCCACAGGCTCTCTCTGGGGCCAACGTCCTGACTTTC. It is translated as CASSSPQALSGANVLTF.